This T cell receptor beta chain is from a study of T-cell memory formation after mild COVID-19. Looked up from germline, CDR1 is MNHEY and CDR2 is SVGEGT. This CDR3 is built from 15 residues. Trimming stripped 5 bases from V and 0 bases from J, with 14 bases between. In this sample, this clonotype turned up a few times. Constant-segment primers were used for 5'RACE, and the resulting TCR alpha and TCR beta cDNA libraries carried sample barcodes and UMIs. TCRdb called the 5' RACE reads again in MiXCR, with one record for every CDR3 protein. The table has under 600,000 distinct CDR3 sequences, about 20% seen once.

The gene calls are TRBV6-2 or TRBV6-3 and TRBJ2-7; D is uncertain. The sequence was collected from an adult woman who had mild COVID-19 (a few samples of this study predate the infection). Cell type and time point are not known. The sample was PBMCs or a T cell subset sorted from them (not recorded which). The CDR3 nucleotides read TGTGCCAGCAGTACAATTACCGAAAACTCCTACGAGCAGTACTTC. This translates into CASSTITENSYEQYF.